These 28 T cell receptor beta chains were sequenced from one sample in a study of HIV-infected patients and healthy controls. Alpha and beta constant-region primers primed reverse transcription of around 500 ng RNA. Alpha and beta chain libraries were made separately by chain-specific third strand synthesis with multiplexing indices. TCRdb fed the 5' RACE reads into MiXCR, producing one record per CDR3 protein. The sample has about 13,000 distinct CDR3 sequences, roughly 9.9% seen once. The repertoire came from unfractionated whole blood and reflected all unsorted peripheral T cells. The specimen sequenced was blood. The receptors were sampled from an adult in good health.

In this sample, this clonotype is medium-sized. This chain uses TRBV29-1 with TRBJ2-1; 8 bases line up with TRBD2. CDR3 length equals 17 residues. J lost 6 bases, V lost 5 bases, and 18 bases had no gene match. The germline gives CDR1 SQVTM, CDR2 ANQGSEA. CDR3 DNA: TGCAGCGTTAAGTCTGCGCGGGGGGCTTCGCTGGTCAATGAGCAGTTCTTC. Translation: CSVKSARGASLVNEQFF.

This clonotype has ten or more counts. The CDR3 coding sequence is TGTGCCAGCAGTTCACCCTACGAGCAGTACTTC. Protein product: CASSSPYEQYF. The V gene is TRBV28, the J gene TRBJ2-7; D gene unclear. V gave up 4 bases and J gave up 2 bases, with 3 bases separating them. The CDR3 length is 11 residues. Germline V lookup: CDR1 MDHEN, CDR2 SYDVKM. The variable domain in full, with the rest retrieved from reference TRBV28 and TRBJ2-7, is DVKVTQSSRYLVKRTGEKVFLECVQDMDHENMFWYRQDPGLGLRLIYFSYDVKMKEKGDIPEGYSVSREKKERFSLILESASTNQTSMYLCASSSPYEQYFGPGTRLTVT.

This clonotype was recorded at least ten times. The rearrangement joins TRBV4-3 to TRBJ2-3; D remains unclear. The CDR3 length is 15 residues. The ends were cut back, 3 bases at V and 0 bases at J, with 10 bases in the middle. The germline gives CDR1 LGHNA, CDR2 YSLEER. CDR3 amino acids: CASSQDGSSTDTQYF. As DNA, the CDR3 is TGCGCCAGCAGCCAGGATGGTTCTAGCACAGATACGCAGTATTTT.

CDR3 DNA: TGTGCCAGCAGCTTGTTAACAGGGGCTAACCACGAGCAGTACTTC. This sequence encodes CASSLLTGANHEQYF. The chain is built from TRBV5-6 and TRBJ2-7, with 7 bases aligning to TRBD1. The V gene end was trimmed by 1 base and the J gene end by 5 bases; junction bases not matched to a gene: 9. There are 15 residues in the CDR3. The germline CDR1 and CDR2 sequences are SGHDT and YYEEEE.

V is TRBV12-3 or TRBV12-4 and J is TRBJ1-5; no clear D gene. Trimming pared 3 bases from V and 2 bases from J, leaving 11 bases between. The CDR3 sequence is 15 residues long. CDR3 DNA sequence: TGTGCCAGCAGTTTGGGCGGGGAAGGCAATCAGCCCCAGCATTTT. Its protein is CASSLGGEGNQPQHF.

This clonotype was picked up many times. The chain joins TRBV7-2 to TRBJ2-1; D may be TRBD1 (6 bases). The length of the CDR3 is 16 residues. Germline values: CDR1 SGHTA, CDR2 FQGNSA. V dropped 5 bases and J dropped 0 bases, with 14 bases sitting between them. The chain's CDR3 is CASSAPWGPSYNEQFF. In DNA form, the CDR3 reads TGTGCCAGCAGCGCGCCCTGGGGGCCCTCCTACAATGAGCAGTTCTTC.

This clonotype has a count of ten or more. This chain uses TRBV30 with TRBJ2-7, with 9 bases lining up with TRBD1. Per germline, CDR1 GTSNPN and CDR2 SVGIG (reference sequence). The junction had 16 bases not matched to a gene; V was cut back by 7 bases and J by 3 bases. The CDR3 runs to 16 residues. The CDR3 reads CAYRRDRVVGNYEQYF. Written as DNA, the CDR3 is TGTGCCTACCGCCGGGACAGGGTCGTAGGGAACTACGAGCAGTACTTC.

There are a few counts of this clonotype. This chain links TRBV10-3 with TRBJ2-3, with D perhaps TRBD1 or TRBD2 (5 bases each). Germline assignment: CDR1 ENHRY and CDR2 SYGVKD. V was clipped by 6 bases and J by 5 bases, with 12 bases between them. This CDR3 region has 13 residues. For the CDR3, the DNA is TGTGCCATCAGGGAATTGGGGGAAGATACGCAGTATTTT. Encoded protein: CAIRELGEDTQYF.

Comment on this clonotype: A read error may be the cause here, since a much bigger clone is one base away. The V call is TRBV25-1, the J call TRBJ2-1, with D possibly being TRBD2 (6 bases). Germline lookup yields CDR1 MGHDK and CDR2 SYGVNS. This CDR3 is 19 amino acids long. In nucleotides, the CDR3 is TGTGCCAGCGGTGAATTCCCGACTAGTGGGGTGGATGTGCACAATGAGCAGTTCTTC. This translates into CASGEFPTSGVDVHNEQFF.

This clonotype counts as medium-sized. This chain links TRBV11-2 with TRBJ1-4; the D gene is possibly TRBD1 (5 bases). The CDR3 has 15 amino acids. Germline V CDR1 and CDR2: SGHAT, FQNNGV. V lost 5 bases and J lost 6, with 16 bases in between. The CDR3 spells CASSPRVSGYEKLFF. The CDR3 DNA is TGTGCCAGCAGCCCCAGGGTTAGCGGGTATGAAAAACTGTTTTTT.

This clonotype is medium-sized by share. The chain uses TRBV5-5 and TRBJ2-6; tentative D call: TRBD1 (5 bases). This CDR3 has 15 amino acids. Trimming took 0 bases from V and 4 from J, leaving 8 bases between them. Germline values: CDR1 SGHKS, CDR2 YYEKEE (reference sequence). Here the CDR3 reads CASSLEGSGANVLTF. DNA for the CDR3: TGTGCCAGCAGCTTGGAGGGGTCCGGGGCCAACGTCCTGACTTTC.

There are many counts of this clonotype. The CDR3 region has the DNA TGTGCCAGCAGAGCCCCGGGGACACCGGAGCCCCAGCATTTT. Its translation is CASRAPGTPEPQHF. The chain employs TRBV6-2 or TRBV6-3 and TRBJ1-5; a weak D match, TRBD1 (6 bases). Germline loops: CDR1 MNHEY, CDR2 SVGEGT. Deletions cut 6 bases from V and 8 bases from J, with 17 bases between. The CDR3 consists of 14 residues.

This clonotype was seen a few times. The J gene is TRBJ1-2, the V gene TRBV28; 7 nucleotides match TRBD1. Germline assignment: CDR1 MDHEN and CDR2 SYDVKM. Trimming cost V 6 bases and J 4 bases; bases outside gene matches: 8. This CDR3 is 14 amino acids long. In nucleotides, the CDR3 is TGTGCCAGCAGATCGGACAGGCGCGCCTATGGCTACACCTTC. As protein: CASRSDRRAYGYTF.

This clonotype counts as medium-sized. The genes are TRBV7-9 and TRBJ2-1; D is perhaps TRBD1 (6 bases). Germline V CDR1 and CDR2: SEHNR, FQNEAQ (reference sequence). The CDR3 length is 15 residues. The V end lost 5 bases, the J end lost 0 bases, and 11 bases lay between the germline ends. Here the CDR3 DNA reads TGTGCCAGCAGCCCGACAGGAGTCTCCTACAATGAGCAGTTCTTC. It encodes CASSPTGVSYNEQFF.

This clonotype was observed a few times. The chain links TRBV12-5 to TRBJ2-1; D is uncertain. Per the germline V gene, CDR1 is LGHNT and CDR2 is FRNRAP. This CDR3 has 15 amino acids. V lost 1 base and J lost 0, with 7 bases in between. The CDR3 region has the DNA TGTGCTAGTGGTTTGGGAGAGAGCTCCTACAATGAGCAGTTCTTC. This encodes CASGLGESSYNEQFF.

In its sample, this clonotype ranks as medium-sized. V gene TRBV7-6 combines with J gene TRBJ1-1; 7 nucleotides line up with TRBD1. The ends lost 5 bases at V and 3 bases at J; junction bases unmatched: 12. This CDR3 has 16 amino acids. Germline assignment: CDR1 SGHVS and CDR2 FNYEAQ. This chain's CDR3 is CASSPGGAGGYTEAFF. The CDR3, as DNA: TGTGCCAGCAGCCCGGGGGGGGCAGGGGGGTACACTGAAGCTTTCTTT.

This clonotype appeared many times. The chain combines TRBV9 with TRBJ2-5; D remains ambiguous. Trimming took 0 bases from V and 2 from J, leaving 8 bases between them. The CDR3 is 14 residues long. Germline V lookup: CDR1 SGDLS, CDR2 YYNGEE. The CDR3 loop reads CASSVGWAQETQYF. DNA of the CDR3: TGTGCCAGCAGCGTAGGATGGGCACAAGAGACCCAGTACTTC. The entire variable domain, with the rest obtained from reference TRBV9 and TRBJ2-5, is as follows: DSGVTQTPKHLITATGQRVTLRCSPRSGDLSVYWYQQSLDQGLQFLIQYYNGEERAKGNILERFSAQQFPDLHSELNLSSLELGDSALYFCASSVGWAQETQYFGPGTRLLVL.

In its sample, this clonotype is medium-sized (0.01 to 0.1%). This chain links TRBV7-8 with TRBJ1-4, with D possibly being TRBD1 (6 bases). The CDR3 has 19 residues. CDR1 and CDR2 (germline): SGHVS, FQNEAQ. V was shortened by 5 bases and J by 8 bases, with 30 bases between the two germline ends. The CDR3 region has the DNA TGTGCCAGCAGCCACCCGGGACAACGGTTTTGGAAGGGAACGGAAAAACTGTTTTTT. Translating gives CASSHPGQRFWKGTEKLFF.

This clonotype showed up many times. This chain uses TRBV12-3 or TRBV12-4 with TRBJ1-4; TRBD1 might be the D (5 bases). The CDR3 is 14 residues long. With 7 bases removed from V and 8 bases from J, the gap between germline ends came to 17 bases. CDR3 bases: TGTGCCAGCACCCAGAACAGGTCCCCAGAAAAACTGTTTTTT. This gives the protein CASTQNRSPEKLFF.

This clonotype is medium-sized (0.01 to 0.1%) within its sample. The chain uses TRBV29-1 and TRBJ2-1, with D maybe TRBD2 (6 bases). CDR3 length: 14 residues. Trimming pared 6 bases from V and 0 bases from J, leaving 12 bases between. Germline assignment: CDR1 SQVTM and CDR2 ANQGSEA. The CDR3 DNA sequence: TGCAGCGTGGAGGGGCCCAGCTCCTACAATGAGCAGTTCTTC. Encoded protein: CSVEGPSSYNEQFF.

This clonotype has just a few counts. V and J are TRBV5-4 and TRBJ2-1; 8 bases agree with TRBD2. Trimming removed 2 bases from V and 4 bases from J; junction bases left unmatched: 5. Germline values: CDR1 SGHNT, CDR2 YYREEE (reference sequence). The CDR3 is 15 amino acids. The CDR3 region is CASSLREGLYNEQFF. The DNA for the CDR3 is TGTGCCAGCAGCTTACGGGAGGGCCTTTACAATGAGCAGTTCTTC.

At least ten counts were recorded for this clonotype. The V gene is TRBV27, the J gene TRBJ2-7, with TRBD2 identical over 9 bases. The CDR3 is 15 amino acids. Trimming at V came to 3 bases and at J to 3 bases, leaving 6 bases not matched to a gene. Germline-derived CDR1 and CDR2 are MNHEY and SMNVEV (reference sequence). CDR3 loop: CASSFGASGNYEQYF. Here the CDR3 DNA reads TGTGCCAGCAGTTTCGGGGCTAGCGGGAACTACGAGCAGTACTTC.

Judged by abundance, this clonotype is medium-sized. The V call is TRBV12-5, the J call TRBJ1-1; a weak D match, TRBD1 (5 bases). Germline loops: CDR1 LGHNT, CDR2 FRNRAP. V gave up 6 bases and J gave up 3 bases, with 11 bases separating them. This CDR3 has 13 amino acids. Here the CDR3 reads CASGTRAHTEAFF. The CDR3, as DNA: TGTGCTAGTGGGACCAGGGCCCACACTGAAGCTTTCTTT.

In its sample, this clonotype was seen many times. This rearrangement joins TRBV2 to TRBJ1-5, with D perhaps TRBD1 (5 bases). The V end was cut by 7 bases, the J end by 3 bases, with 10 bases between. The CDR3 runs 13 residues. Germline V CDR1 and CDR2: SNHLY, FYNNEI. CDR3 in DNA: TGTGCCAGCACCCAAGGGACCAATCAGCCCCAGCATTTT. Residues: CASTQGTNQPQHF.

The chain links TRBV6-2 or TRBV6-3 to TRBJ2-1; D could derive from TRBD1 or TRBD2 (5 bases each). CDR1 is MNHEY, CDR2 SVGEGT, per germline. CDR3 length equals 14 residues. The V and J ends lost 5 bases and 7 bases respectively, with 15 bases between them. This chain's CDR3 is CASSRDLRGNEQFF. DNA of the CDR3: TGTGCCAGCAGTAGAGACTTGAGGGGAAATGAGCAGTTCTTC.

The chain is built from TRBV25-1 and TRBJ2-5; D is perhaps TRBD2 (6 bases). The CDR3 loop spans 14 amino acids. V lost 5 bases and J lost 2, with 12 bases in between. In germline, CDR1 is MGHDK, CDR2 SYGVNS. Here the CDR3 DNA reads TGTGCCAGCAGTTGGGGGGAACGGCAAGAGACCCAGTACTTC. Amino acid sequence: CASSWGERQETQYF.

This clonotype showed up just a few times. The rearrangement links TRBV29-1 to TRBJ2-1; no definite D call. CDR1 and CDR2 from the germline V gene are SQVTM and ANQGSEA. Trimming stripped 6 bases from V and 5 bases from J, with 14 bases between. CDR3 length equals 13 residues. For the CDR3, the DNA is TGCAGCGTCCCCCCTTATAGGAACAATGAGCAGTTCTTC. It is translated as CSVPPYRNNEQFF.

By frequency in the sample, this clonotype is medium-sized. V and J are TRBV4-3 and TRBJ2-7, with TRBD1 matching 9 bases. V gave up 3 bases and J gave up 6 bases; unmatched junction bases: 9. CDR1 is LGHNA and CDR2 is YSLEER in the germline V gene. The CDR3 extends over 15 amino acids. The CDR3 is CASSQHVQGAGEQYF. Here the CDR3 DNA reads TGCGCCAGCAGCCAGCATGTACAGGGGGCAGGCGAGCAGTACTTC.